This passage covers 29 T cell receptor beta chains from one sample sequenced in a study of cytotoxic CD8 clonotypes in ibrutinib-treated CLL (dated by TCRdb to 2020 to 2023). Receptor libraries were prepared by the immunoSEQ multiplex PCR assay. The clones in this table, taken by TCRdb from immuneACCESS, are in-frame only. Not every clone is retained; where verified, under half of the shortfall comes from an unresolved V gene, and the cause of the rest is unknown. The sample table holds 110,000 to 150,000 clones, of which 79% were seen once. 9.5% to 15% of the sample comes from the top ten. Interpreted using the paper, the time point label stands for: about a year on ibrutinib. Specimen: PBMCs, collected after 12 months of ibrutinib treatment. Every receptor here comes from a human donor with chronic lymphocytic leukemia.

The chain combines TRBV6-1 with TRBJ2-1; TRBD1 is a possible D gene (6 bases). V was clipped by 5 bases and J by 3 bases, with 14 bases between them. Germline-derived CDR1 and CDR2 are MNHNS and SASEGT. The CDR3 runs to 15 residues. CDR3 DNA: TGTGCCAGCAGTAGGGGACAAGCCATCTACAATGAGCAGTTCTTC. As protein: CASSRGQAIYNEQFF.

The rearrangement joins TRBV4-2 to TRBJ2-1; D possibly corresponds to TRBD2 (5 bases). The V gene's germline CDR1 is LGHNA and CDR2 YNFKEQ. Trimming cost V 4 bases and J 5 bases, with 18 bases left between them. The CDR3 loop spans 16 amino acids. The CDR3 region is CASSPASMEVHNEQFF. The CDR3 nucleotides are TGTGCCAGCAGCCCGGCTTCGATGGAGGTCCACAATGAGCAGTTCTTC.

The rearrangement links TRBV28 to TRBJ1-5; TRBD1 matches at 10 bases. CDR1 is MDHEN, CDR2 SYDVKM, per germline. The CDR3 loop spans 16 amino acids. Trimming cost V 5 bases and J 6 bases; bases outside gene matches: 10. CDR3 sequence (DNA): TGTGCCAGCAGTCAAGACAGGGGGCGGGATGCTCAGCCCCAGCATTTT. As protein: CASSQDRGRDAQPQHF.

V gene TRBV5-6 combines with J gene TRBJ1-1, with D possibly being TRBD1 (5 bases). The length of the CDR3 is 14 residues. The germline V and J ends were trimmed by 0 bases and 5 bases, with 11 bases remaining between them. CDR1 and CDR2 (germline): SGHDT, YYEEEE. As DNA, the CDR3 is TGTGCCAGCAGCTTGGAGGCAGGGTGGACTGAAGCTTTCTTT. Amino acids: CASSLEAGWTEAFF.

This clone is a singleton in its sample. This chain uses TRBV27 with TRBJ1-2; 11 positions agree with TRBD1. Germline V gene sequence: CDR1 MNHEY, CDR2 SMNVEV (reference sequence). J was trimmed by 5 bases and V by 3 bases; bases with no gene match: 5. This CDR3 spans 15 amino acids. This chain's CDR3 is CASSFGQGALYGYTF. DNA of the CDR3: TGTGCCAGCAGTTTCGGACAGGGGGCGCTTTATGGCTACACCTTC.

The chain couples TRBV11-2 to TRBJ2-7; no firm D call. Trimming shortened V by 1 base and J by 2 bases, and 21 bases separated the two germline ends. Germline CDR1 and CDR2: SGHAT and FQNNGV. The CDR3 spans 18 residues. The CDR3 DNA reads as TGTGCCAGCAGCTTAGTAGTGTCGGCAGCGCATAGTACCTACGAGCAGTACTTC. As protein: CASSLVVSAAHSTYEQYF.

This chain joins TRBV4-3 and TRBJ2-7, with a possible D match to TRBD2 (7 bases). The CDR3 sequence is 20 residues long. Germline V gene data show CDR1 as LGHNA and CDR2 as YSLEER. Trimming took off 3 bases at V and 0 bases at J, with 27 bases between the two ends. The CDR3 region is CASSQGTGGPSSVFSYEQYF. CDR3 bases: TGCGCCAGCAGCCAGGGTACGGGGGGCCCGTCTAGCGTTTTCTCCTACGAGCAGTACTTC.

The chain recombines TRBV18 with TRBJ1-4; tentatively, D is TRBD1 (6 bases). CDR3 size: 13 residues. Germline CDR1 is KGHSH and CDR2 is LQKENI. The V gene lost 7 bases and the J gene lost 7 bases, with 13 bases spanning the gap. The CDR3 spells CASFQGLAEKLFF. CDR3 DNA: TGTGCCAGCTTTCAGGGGTTGGCTGAAAAACTGTTTTTT.

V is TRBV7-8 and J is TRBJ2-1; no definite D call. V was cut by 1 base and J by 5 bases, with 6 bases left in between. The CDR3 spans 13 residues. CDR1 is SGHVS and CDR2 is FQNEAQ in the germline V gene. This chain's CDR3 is CASSLVQDNEQFF. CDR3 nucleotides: TGTGCCAGCAGCTTAGTTCAGGACAATGAGCAGTTCTTC.

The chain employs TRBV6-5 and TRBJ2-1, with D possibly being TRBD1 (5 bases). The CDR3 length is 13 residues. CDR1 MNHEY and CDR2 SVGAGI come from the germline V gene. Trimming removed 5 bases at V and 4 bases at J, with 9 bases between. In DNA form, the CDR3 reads TGTGCCAGCAGTCAGGGTTGGTACAATGAGCAGTTCTTC. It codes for CASSQGWYNEQFF.

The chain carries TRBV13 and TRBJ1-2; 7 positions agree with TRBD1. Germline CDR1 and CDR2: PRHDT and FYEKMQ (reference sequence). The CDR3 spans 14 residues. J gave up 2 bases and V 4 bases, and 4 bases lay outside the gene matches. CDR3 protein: CASSSGQANYGYTF. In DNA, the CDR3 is TGTGCCAGCAGCTCCGGACAGGCGAACTATGGCTACACCTTC.

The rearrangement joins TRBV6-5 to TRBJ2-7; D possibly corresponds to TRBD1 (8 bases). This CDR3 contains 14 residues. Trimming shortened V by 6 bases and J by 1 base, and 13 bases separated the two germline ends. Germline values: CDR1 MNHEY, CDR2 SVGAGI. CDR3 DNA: TGTGCCAGCAGAAACAGGGGGGGTTCCTACGAGCAGTACTTC. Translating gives CASRNRGGSYEQYF.

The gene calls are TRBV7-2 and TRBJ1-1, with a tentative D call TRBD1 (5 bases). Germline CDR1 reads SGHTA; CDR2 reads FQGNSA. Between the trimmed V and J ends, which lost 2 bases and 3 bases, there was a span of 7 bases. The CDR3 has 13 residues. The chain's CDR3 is CASSLQGYTEAFF. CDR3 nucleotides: TGTGCCAGCAGCTTACAGGGTTACACTGAAGCTTTCTTT.

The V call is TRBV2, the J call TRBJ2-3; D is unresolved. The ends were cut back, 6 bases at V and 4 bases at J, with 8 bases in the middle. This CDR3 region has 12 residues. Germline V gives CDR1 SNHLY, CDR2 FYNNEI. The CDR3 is CASRPSADTQYF. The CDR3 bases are TGTGCCAGCAGACCGTCGGCAGATACGCAGTATTTT.

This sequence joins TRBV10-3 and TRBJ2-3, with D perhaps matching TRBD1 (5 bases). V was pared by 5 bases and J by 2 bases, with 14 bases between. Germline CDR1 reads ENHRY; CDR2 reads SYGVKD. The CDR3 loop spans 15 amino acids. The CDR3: CAISIQGVNTDTQYF. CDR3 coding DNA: TGTGCCATCAGTATTCAGGGTGTCAACACAGATACGCAGTATTTT.

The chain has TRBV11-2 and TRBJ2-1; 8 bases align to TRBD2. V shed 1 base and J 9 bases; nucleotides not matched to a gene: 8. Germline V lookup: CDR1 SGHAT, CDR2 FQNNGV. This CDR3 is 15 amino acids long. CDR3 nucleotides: TGTGCCAGCAGCTTAGTCTCGGGGACTAGGACTGAGCAGTTCTTC. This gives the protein CASSLVSGTRTEQFF.

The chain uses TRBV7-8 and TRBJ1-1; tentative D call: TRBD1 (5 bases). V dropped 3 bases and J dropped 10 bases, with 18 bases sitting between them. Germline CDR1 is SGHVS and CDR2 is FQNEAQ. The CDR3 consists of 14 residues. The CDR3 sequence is CASSLIGTSRVAFF. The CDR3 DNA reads TGTGCCAGCAGCTTGATAGGGACTTCGCGAGTAGCTTTCTTT.

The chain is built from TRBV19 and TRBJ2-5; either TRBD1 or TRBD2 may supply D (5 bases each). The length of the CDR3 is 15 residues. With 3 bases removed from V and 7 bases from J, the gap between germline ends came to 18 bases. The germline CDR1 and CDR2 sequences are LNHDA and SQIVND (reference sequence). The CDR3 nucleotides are TGTGCCAGTAGTATCCACGGGGCTTTAAGGACGACCCAGTACTTC. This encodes CASSIHGALRTTQYF.

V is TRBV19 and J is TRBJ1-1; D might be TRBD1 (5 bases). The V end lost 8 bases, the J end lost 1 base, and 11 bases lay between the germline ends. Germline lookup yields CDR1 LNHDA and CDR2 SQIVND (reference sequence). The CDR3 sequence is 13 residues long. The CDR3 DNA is TGTGCCAGTCGAGACAGATCGAACACTGAAGCTTTCTTT. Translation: CASRDRSNTEAFF.

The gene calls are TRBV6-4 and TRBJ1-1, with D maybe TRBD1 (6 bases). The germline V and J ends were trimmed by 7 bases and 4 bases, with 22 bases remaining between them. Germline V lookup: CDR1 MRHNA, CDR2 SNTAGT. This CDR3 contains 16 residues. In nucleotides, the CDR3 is TGTGCCAGCACCACAGGGTACCCCCCGGCGAGCACTGAAGCTTTCTTT. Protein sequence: CASTTGYPPASTEAFF.

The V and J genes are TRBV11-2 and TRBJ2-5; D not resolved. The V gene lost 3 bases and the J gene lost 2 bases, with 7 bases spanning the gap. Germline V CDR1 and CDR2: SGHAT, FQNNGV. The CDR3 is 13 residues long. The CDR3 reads CASSFQAQETQYF. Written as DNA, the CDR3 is TGTGCCAGCAGCTTTCAGGCACAAGAGACCCAGTACTTC.

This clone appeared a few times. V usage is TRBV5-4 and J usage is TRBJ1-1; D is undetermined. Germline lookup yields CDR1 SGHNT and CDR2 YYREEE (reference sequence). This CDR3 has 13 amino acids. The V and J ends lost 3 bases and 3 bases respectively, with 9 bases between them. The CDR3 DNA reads TGTGCCAGCAGCTCTGACTCGCACACTGAAGCTTTCTTT. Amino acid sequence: CASSSDSHTEAFF.

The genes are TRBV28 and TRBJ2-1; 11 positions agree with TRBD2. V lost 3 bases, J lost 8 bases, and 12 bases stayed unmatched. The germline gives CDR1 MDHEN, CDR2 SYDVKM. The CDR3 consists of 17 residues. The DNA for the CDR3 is TGTGCCAGCAGTTTTGGTATAACTAGCGGGAGAAAAGATGAGCAGTTCTTC. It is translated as CASSFGITSGRKDEQFF. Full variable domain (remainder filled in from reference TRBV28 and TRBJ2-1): DVKVTQSSRYLVKRTGEKVFLECVQDMDHENMFWYRQDPGLGLRLIYFSYDVKMKEKGDIPEGYSVSREKKERFSLILESASTNQTSMYLCASSFGITSGRKDEQFFGPGTRLTVL.

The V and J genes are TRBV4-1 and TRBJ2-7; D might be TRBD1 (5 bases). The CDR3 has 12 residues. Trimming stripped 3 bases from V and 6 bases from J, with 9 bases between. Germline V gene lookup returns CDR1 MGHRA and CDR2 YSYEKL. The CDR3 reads CASSHSRAEQYF. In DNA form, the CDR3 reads TGCGCCAGCAGCCACAGCAGGGCCGAGCAGTACTTC.

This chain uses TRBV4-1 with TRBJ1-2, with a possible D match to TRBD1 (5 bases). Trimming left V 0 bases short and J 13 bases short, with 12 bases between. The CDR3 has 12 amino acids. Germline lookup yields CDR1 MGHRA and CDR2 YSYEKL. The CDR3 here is CASSQESWDLTF. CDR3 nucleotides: TGCGCCAGCAGCCAAGAGTCCTGGGACCTCACCTTC.

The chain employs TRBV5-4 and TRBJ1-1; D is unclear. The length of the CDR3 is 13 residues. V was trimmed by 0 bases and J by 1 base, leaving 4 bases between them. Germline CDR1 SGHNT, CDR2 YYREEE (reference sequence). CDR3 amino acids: CASSLVANTEAFF. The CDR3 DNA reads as TGTGCCAGCAGCTTGGTGGCGAACACTGAAGCTTTCTTT.

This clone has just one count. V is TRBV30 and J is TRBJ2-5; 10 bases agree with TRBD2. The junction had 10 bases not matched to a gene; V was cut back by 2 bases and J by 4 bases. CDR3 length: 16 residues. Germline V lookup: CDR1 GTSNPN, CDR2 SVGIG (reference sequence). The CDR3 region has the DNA TGTGCCTGGAGTCCGGTGCTAGCGGGAGCGGGAGAGACCCAGTACTTC. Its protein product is CAWSPVLAGAGETQYF.

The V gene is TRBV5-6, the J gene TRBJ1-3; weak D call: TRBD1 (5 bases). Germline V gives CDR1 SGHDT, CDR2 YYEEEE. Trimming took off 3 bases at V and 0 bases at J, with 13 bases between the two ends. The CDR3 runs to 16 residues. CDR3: CASSWLTEYSGNTIYF. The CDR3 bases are TGTGCCAGCAGCTGGCTGACAGAATACTCTGGAAACACCATATATTTT. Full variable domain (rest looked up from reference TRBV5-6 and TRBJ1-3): DAGVTQSPTHLIKTRGQQVTLRCSPKSGHDTVSWYQQALGQGPQFIFQYYEEEERQRGNFPDRFSGHQFPNYSSELNVNALLLGDSALYLCASSWLTEYSGNTIYFGEGSWLTVV.

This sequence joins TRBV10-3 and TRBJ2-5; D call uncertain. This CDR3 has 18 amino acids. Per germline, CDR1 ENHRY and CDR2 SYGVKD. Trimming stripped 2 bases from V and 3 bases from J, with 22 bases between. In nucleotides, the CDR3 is TGTGCCATCAGTGAGATTGACGGCAGATCAAGTATAGAAGAGACCCAGTACTTC. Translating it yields CAISEIDGRSSIEETQYF.